The 20 T cell receptor beta chains below all came from one sample that was sequenced in a study of T cell responses to AZD1222 COVID-19 vaccine. The table came from immunoSEQ multiplex PCR; TCRdb's copy has only in-frame clones and leaves some out. The sample lists 130,000 to 150,000 clones; more than 90% were seen once. Source: peripheral blood, taken on day 0 of AZD1222 vaccination. The source of these receptors is an adult in good health.

The chain joins TRBV7-9 to TRBJ2-7; D is uncertain. Germline CDR1 SEHNR, CDR2 FQNEAQ (reference sequence). V lost 5 bases and J 0 bases, leaving 8 bases between the germline ends. The CDR3 sequence is 13 residues long. The DNA of the CDR3 is TGTGCCAGCAGCGCGCCCGGCTCCTACGAGCAGTACTTC. Protein sequence: CASSAPGSYEQYF.

In its sample, this clone was seen once. The chain is built from TRBV9 and TRBJ1-6; 7 bases map to TRBD1. V trimming: 0 bases; J trimming: 8 bases; junction bases outside the gene matches: 5. Germline V gene data show CDR1 as SGDLS and CDR2 as YYNGEE. CDR3 size: 15 residues. This CDR3 is CASSVDVTGYSPLHF. DNA for the CDR3: TGTGCCAGCAGCGTAGATGTGACAGGGTATTCACCCCTCCACTTT.

V gene TRBV19 combines with J gene TRBJ1-5, with a possible D match to TRBD1 (6 bases). The V gene's germline CDR1 is LNHDA and CDR2 SQIVND (reference sequence). The CDR3 covers 13 residues. The germline V and J ends were trimmed by 8 bases and 5 bases, with 13 bases remaining between them. CDR3 in DNA: TGTGCCAGTTCGGACAGTCAATATCAGCCCCAGCATTTT. Protein sequence: CASSDSQYQPQHF.

The chain links TRBV6-5 to TRBJ2-7; no definite D call. The ends were cut back, 4 bases at V and 5 bases at J, with 18 bases in the middle. The V gene's germline CDR1 is MNHEY and CDR2 SVGAGI. CDR3 length: 15 residues. The CDR3 DNA follows: TGTGCCAGCAGTTCCCGCTCGTCCGGCGTAAACGAGCAGTACTTC. This gives the protein CASSSRSSGVNEQYF.

The chain uses TRBV5-1 and TRBJ2-7; D is possibly TRBD1 or TRBD2 (5 bases each). CDR3 length equals 16 residues. CDR1 and CDR2 (germline): SGHRS, YFSETQ. Trimming removed 1 base at V and 6 bases at J, with 20 bases between. DNA for the CDR3: TGCGCCAGCAGCTTGTTTGGTGGGACGACCCTGGGCGAGCAGTACTTC. Amino acids: CASSLFGGTTLGEQYF.

The chain combines TRBV5-1 with TRBJ2-1; TRBD1 is a possible D gene (5 bases). The V and J ends lost 3 bases and 6 bases respectively, with 13 bases between them. Germline CDR1 and CDR2: SGHRS and YFSETQ. The CDR3 runs to 14 residues. The CDR3 DNA reads as TGCGCCAGCAGCTATGGCAGGGTTTTCAATGAGCAGTTCTTC. It encodes CASSYGRVFNEQFF.

The chain combines TRBV5-1 with TRBJ2-1, with TRBD2 identical over 8 bases. J was trimmed by 4 bases and V by 3 bases; bases with no gene match: 15. The CDR3 is 18 amino acids. Germline CDR1 reads SGHRS; CDR2 reads YFSETQ. The CDR3 DNA follows: TGCGCCAGCAGCTACCCAAACGTCAGCGGGAGAGGATACAATGAGCAGTTCTTC. Translated: CASSYPNVSGRGYNEQFF.

The chain couples TRBV28 to TRBJ1-5; TRBD1 agrees at 7 bases. The CDR3 extends over 15 amino acids. The J segment lost 1 base and the V segment lost 7 bases, leaving 7 bases of the junction unmatched. Germline-derived CDR1 and CDR2 are MDHEN and SYDVKM. The CDR3 is CASTPRGMSNQPQHF. DNA of the CDR3: TGTGCCAGCACACCCAGGGGGATGAGCAATCAGCCCCAGCATTTT.

The chain uses TRBV15 and TRBJ1-3; D is unresolved. Germline assignment: CDR1 LNHNV and CDR2 YYDKDF (reference sequence). CDR3 length equals 16 residues. The V gene lost 0 bases and the J gene lost 2 bases, with 11 bases spanning the gap. CDR3 bases: TGTGCCACCAGCAGAGATCGGGCGGCTACTGGAAACACCATATATTTT. Translation: CATSRDRAATGNTIYF.

The chain combines TRBV7-3 with TRBJ2-1; perhaps TRBD2 as D (5 bases). CDR1 is SGHTA, CDR2 FQGTGA, per germline. Trimming left V 2 bases short and J 11 bases short, with 13 bases between. The CDR3 spans 13 residues. The chain's CDR3 is CASSLVEGNKQFF. For the CDR3, the DNA is TGTGCCAGCAGCTTAGTTGAGGGAAATAAGCAGTTCTTC. Based on the CDR3 plus reference TRBV7-3 and TRBJ2-1, the full variable domain is GAGVSQTPSNKVTEKGKYVELRCDPISGHTALYWYRQSLGQGPEFLIYFQGTGAADDSGLPNDRFFAVRPEGSVSTLKIQRTERGDSAVYLCASSLVEGNKQFFGPGTRLTVL.

This chain joins TRBV27 and TRBJ1-2, with 7 bases lining up with TRBD1. Germline CDR1 reads MNHEY; CDR2 reads SMNVEV (reference sequence). The V and J ends lost 5 bases and 8 bases, in that order; junction bases with no gene match: 8. The CDR3 has 13 residues. As DNA, the CDR3 is TGTGCCAGCAGTCCTAGACAGGGACCCGGCTACACCTTC. Its protein product is CASSPRQGPGYTF.

The count of this clone is one. The V and J genes are TRBV19 and TRBJ1-1; 8 bases match TRBD1. The CDR3 is made up of 13 amino acids. The V gene's germline CDR1 is LNHDA and CDR2 SQIVND (reference sequence). Losses at the gene ends were 7 bases for V and 4 bases for J; bases not matched to a gene: 5. This chain's CDR3 is CASTPTGGTEAFF. CDR3 sequence (DNA): TGTGCCAGTACCCCTACAGGGGGCACTGAAGCTTTCTTT.

The CDR3 spells CASSGARTREKLFF. The CDR3 bases are TGTGCCAGCAGTGGCGCCAGGACGAGAGAAAAACTGTTTTTT. The V call is TRBV27, the J call TRBJ1-4; D not resolved. Between the trimmed V and J ends, which lost 5 bases and 8 bases, there was a span of 15 bases. This CDR3 is built from 14 residues. CDR1 is MNHEY, CDR2 SMNVEV, per germline (reference sequence).

The V and J genes are TRBV7-9 and TRBJ1-4; no clear D. The CDR3 extends over 14 amino acids. Germline V gene lookup returns CDR1 SEHNR and CDR2 FQNEAQ (reference sequence). The V gene lost 4 bases and the J gene lost 8 bases, with 14 bases spanning the gap. The CDR3 loop reads CASSSRMTGEKLFF. As DNA, the CDR3 is TGTGCCAGCAGCTCACGGATGACGGGGGAAAAACTGTTTTTT.

The chain carries TRBV5-4 and TRBJ1-6; possible D gene TRBD1, 5 bases. Germline CDR1 reads SGHNT; CDR2 reads YYREEE (reference sequence). The V gene lost 1 base and the J gene lost 1 base, with 12 bases spanning the gap. CDR3 length: 17 amino acids. The CDR3 region is CASSLSARESYNSPLHF. The CDR3 DNA follows: TGTGCCAGCAGCTTGTCAGCCAGGGAATCCTATAATTCACCCCTCCACTTT.

This chain joins TRBV12-3 or TRBV12-4 and TRBJ2-5; D remains unclear. V shed 3 bases and J shed 1 base, with 3 bases lying between them. This CDR3 region has 12 residues. The CDR3 reads CASSFAQETQYF. CDR3 DNA sequence: TGTGCCAGCAGTTTCGCCCAAGAGACCCAGTACTTC.

The genes are TRBV3-1 (or the pseudogene TRBV3-2) and TRBJ2-3, with TRBD2 as a possible D gene (6 bases). The CDR3 has 18 residues. Deletions cut 0 bases from V and 2 bases from J, with 18 bases between. From germline, CDR1 is LGHDT and CDR2 YNNKEL (reference sequence). The DNA for the CDR3 is TGTGCCAGCAGCCAAGATCGGAGTGATAGCGGCCCCACAGATACGCAGTATTTT. Encoded protein: CASSQDRSDSGPTDTQYF.

The J gene is TRBJ1-2, the V gene TRBV2; a possible D gene is TRBD1 (5 bases). Trimming pared 6 bases from V and 5 bases from J, leaving 19 bases between. Per germline, CDR1 SNHLY and CDR2 FYNNEI. The CDR3 has 15 amino acids. The CDR3 region is CASSPPGRLNYGYTF. The CDR3 DNA sequence: TGTGCCAGCAGCCCTCCGGGACGGCTGAATTATGGCTACACCTTC.

The chain combines TRBV14 with TRBJ2-7; 11 bases line up with TRBD1. With 3 bases clipped from V and 3 bases from J, the junction kept 1 base outside the gene matches. This CDR3 is built from 14 residues. The germline V gene encodes CDR1 SGHDN and CDR2 FVKESK. The CDR3 region is CASSQGTGGYEQYF. CDR3 DNA sequence: TGTGCCAGCAGCCAGGGGACAGGGGGCTACGAGCAGTACTTC.

The J gene is TRBJ2-4, the V gene TRBV30, with TRBD2 identical over 8 bases. The CDR3 spans 13 residues. Germline values: CDR1 GTSNPN, CDR2 SVGIG (reference sequence). Losses at the gene ends were 0 bases for V and 6 bases for J; bases not matched to a gene: 1. The CDR3 here is CAWSVSGRNIQYF. In DNA form, the CDR3 reads TGTGCCTGGAGTGTAAGCGGGAGAAACATTCAGTACTTC.